This T cell receptor (beta chain) emerged from a study of tumor-infiltrating lymphocytes in primary liver carcinoma. Extraction of RNA together with DNA used about 20-34 mg of unsorted bulk tissue. Those patients suffered from chronic HBV infection and were treatment-naive. Trimming removed 2 bases at V and 2 bases at J, with 13 bases between. The V gene's germline CDR1 is SGHVS and CDR2 FQNEAQ. The CDR3 is 16 amino acids. This clonotype was seen repeatedly, ten times or more. Its antigen remains unknown. Overall study findings and caveats: Compared with blood, tumor repertoires held significantly more in their top 250 clones. Tumor region pairs showed greater overlap than either tumor-adjacent or tumor-blood pairs did.

The researchers produced TCR beta cDNA from roughly 500 ng total RNA with a constant-region primer. Employing slightly modified ARM-PCR, three nested multiplex PCR rounds were run, and these gave rise to the TCR beta libraries. The first two PCR rounds, roughly 9 cycles each, used TRBV1-TRBV30 forward primers and a C-beta reverse primer. TCRdb reprocessed the multiplex PCR reads with MiXCR, giving one entry per CDR3 protein. The table has 90,000 to 100,000 distinct CDR3 sequences, more than 65% seen once. Sequencing was done on a sample of liver tumor tissue from sampling region 5. The subset here: tumor region T5, tumor centre. This sequence joins TRBV7-8 and TRBJ1-5; maybe TRBD1 (5 bases). This TCR was sampled from a woman aged 60 to 75 with primary liver carcinoma and hepatitis B virus infection. The CDR3 here is CASSLSRGSGNQPQHF. The CDR3 bases are TGTGCCAGCAGCTTATCAAGGGGATCGGGCAATCAGCCCCAGCATTTT. Variable domain in full (rest from reference TRBV7-8 and TRBJ1-5): GAGVSQSPRYKVAKRGQDVALRCDPISGHVSLFWYQQALGQGPEFLTYFQNEAQLDKSGLPSDRFFAERPEGSVSTLKIQRTQQEDSAVYLCASSLSRGSGNQPQHFGDGTRLSIL.